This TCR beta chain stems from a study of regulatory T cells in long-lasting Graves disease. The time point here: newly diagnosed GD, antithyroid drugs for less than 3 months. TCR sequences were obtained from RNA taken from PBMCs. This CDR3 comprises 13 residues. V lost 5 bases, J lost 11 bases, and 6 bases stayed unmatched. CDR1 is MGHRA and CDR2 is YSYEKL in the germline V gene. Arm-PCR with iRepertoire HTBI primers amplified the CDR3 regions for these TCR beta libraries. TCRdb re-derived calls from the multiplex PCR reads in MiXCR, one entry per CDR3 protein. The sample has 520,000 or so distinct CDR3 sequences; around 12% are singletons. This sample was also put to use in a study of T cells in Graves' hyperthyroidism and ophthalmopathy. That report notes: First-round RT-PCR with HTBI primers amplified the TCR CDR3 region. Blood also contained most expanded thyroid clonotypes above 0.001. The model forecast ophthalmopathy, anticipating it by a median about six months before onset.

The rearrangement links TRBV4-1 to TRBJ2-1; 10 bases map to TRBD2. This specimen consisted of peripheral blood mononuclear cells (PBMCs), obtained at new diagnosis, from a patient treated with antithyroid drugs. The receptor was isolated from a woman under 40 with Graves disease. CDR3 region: CASSKLAGGQQFF. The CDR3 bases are TGCGCCAGCAGCAAATTAGCGGGAGGCCAGCAGTTCTTC.